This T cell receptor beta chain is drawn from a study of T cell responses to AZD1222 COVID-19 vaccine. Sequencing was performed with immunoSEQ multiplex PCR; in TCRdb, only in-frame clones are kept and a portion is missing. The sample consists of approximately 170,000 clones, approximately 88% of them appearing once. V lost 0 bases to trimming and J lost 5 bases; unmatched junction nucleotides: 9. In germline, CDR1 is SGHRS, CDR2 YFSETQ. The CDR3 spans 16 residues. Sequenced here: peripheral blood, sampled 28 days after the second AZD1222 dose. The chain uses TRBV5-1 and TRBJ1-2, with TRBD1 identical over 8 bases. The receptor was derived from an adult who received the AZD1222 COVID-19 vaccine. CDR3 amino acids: CASSLGWDRIVYGYTF. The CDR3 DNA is TGCGCCAGCAGCTTGGGCTGGGACAGGATAGTTTATGGCTACACCTTC.